The source of this T cell receptor (beta chain) is a study of cytomegalovirus exposure and HLA in healthy donors. Study outcomes and limitations: As confirmed in vitro, a few CMV-associated chains were specific for CMV antigens. Sequencing likely produced, as an artifact, a cluster of highly shared sequence variants. In a later analysis, HLA-associated TCR beta chains were more clonally expanded than equally common others.

Comments on this clone: The target antigen is unknown.

The CDR3 totals 13 residues. CDR1 and CDR2 from the germline V gene are SQVTM and ANQGSEA. The V and J ends lost 1 base and 5 bases respectively, with 11 bases between them. PCR used 60 Vbeta primers and 13 Jbeta primers. Here immunoSEQ multiplex PCR was the method, and the copy in TCRdb shows in-frame clones only, minus some. The table records about 160,000 clones, roughly four fifths of them present only once. Sequencing was carried out using PBMCs. The TCR originated in a woman in her 50s in good health and CMV-seropositive. V is TRBV29-1 and J is TRBJ2-5; D may be TRBD2 (6 bases). CDR3 loop: CSVEVGRGETQYF. CDR3 nucleotides: TGCAGCGTTGAAGTGGGTCGGGGGGAGACCCAGTACTTC.